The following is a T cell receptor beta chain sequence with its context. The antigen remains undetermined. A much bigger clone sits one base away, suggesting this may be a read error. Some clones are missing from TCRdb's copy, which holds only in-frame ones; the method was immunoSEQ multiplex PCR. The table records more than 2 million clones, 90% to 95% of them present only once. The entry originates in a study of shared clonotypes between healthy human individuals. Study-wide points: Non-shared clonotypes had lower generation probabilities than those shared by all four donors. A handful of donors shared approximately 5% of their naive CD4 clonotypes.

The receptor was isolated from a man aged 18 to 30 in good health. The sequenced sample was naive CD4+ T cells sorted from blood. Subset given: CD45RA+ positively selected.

The CDR3 DNA reads as TGCAGCGTTCGGCCCTTTGAGGGCTACGAGCAGTACTTC. It codes for CSVRPFEGYEQYF. This chain links TRBV29-1 with TRBJ2-5, with D tentatively TRBD2 (5 bases). The J call could be wrong; TRBJ2-7 is a better fit for the DNA end. The CDR3 covers 13 residues. In germline, CDR1 is SQVTM, CDR2 ANQGSEA.